In this sample, the clone carrying this T cell receptor beta chain turned up a few times. Its antigen is not identified. This CDR3 has 12 amino acids. V gave up 8 bases and J gave up 5 bases; unmatched junction bases: 5. CDR1 is SQVTM, CDR2 ANQGSEA, per germline. Isolated RNA was reverse transcribed in full, so expressed TCRB transcripts were sequenced. Some clones are missing from TCRdb's copy, which holds only in-frame ones; the method was immunoSEQ multiplex PCR. The data hold 600,000 to 700,000 clones, with 9.5% to 15% observed a single time. The sample originates from a study of beta chain features in type 1 diabetes. Study findings and constraints: All four CD4+ subsets from Type 1 diabetes patients carried moderately but significantly shorter TCRB CDR3s.

Sequencing was carried out using naive CD4+ T cells from blood. This clonotype was sampled from a man younger than 40 with type 1 diabetes. This chain uses TRBV29-1 with TRBJ2-3; 9 nucleotides match TRBD2. CDR3 DNA sequence: TGCAGCATTAGCGGGGGTAGAGATACGCAGTATTTT. This sequence encodes CSISGGRDTQYF.